This entry lists 32 T cell receptor beta chains sequenced from one sample in a study of identical twins. One entry per CDR3 protein, called by TCRdb with MiXCR from the 5' RACE reads. The data show about 520,000 distinct CDR3 sequences, less than 25% seen once. These data are also associated with another study on T cells expressing NK-cell markers.

Sequenced: CD4+ T cells sorted from blood. The receptors derive from a woman aged 18-30 years in good health.

This clonotype occurred many times. The chain combines TRBV6-5 with TRBJ2-7, with D unresolved. The length of the CDR3 is 15 residues. Trimming took 0 bases from V and 0 from J, leaving 9 bases between them. Germline CDR1 MNHEY, CDR2 SVGAGI. The CDR3 loop is CASSYSSRSSYEQYF. The CDR3 coding sequence is TGTGCCAGCAGTTACTCGTCCAGGAGCTCCTACGAGCAGTACTTC.

This clonotype was found many times. The chain joins TRBV12-3 or TRBV12-4 to TRBJ1-2; D is unclear. The CDR3 sequence is 14 residues long. The germline V and J ends were trimmed by 0 bases and 5 bases, with 10 bases remaining between them. The CDR3 region is CASSLAGLGYGYTF. The CDR3 coding sequence is TGTGCCAGCAGTTTAGCGGGCTTAGGATATGGCTACACCTTC.

V is TRBV5-1 and J is TRBJ2-1; possible D gene TRBD1, 6 bases. Germline V lookup: CDR1 SGHRS, CDR2 YFSETQ. The CDR3 runs to 13 residues. Trimming took off 5 bases at V and 9 bases at J, with 15 bases between the two ends. The CDR3 region has the DNA TGCGCCAGCAGACAACGGACAGCTACTGAGCAGTTCTTC. Translating gives CASRQRTATEQFF.

The table lists this clonotype with a few counts. The chain employs TRBV12-3 or TRBV12-4 and TRBJ2-1; D is possibly TRBD2 (6 bases). Trimming shortened V by 0 bases and J by 7 bases, and 10 bases separated the two germline ends. CDR3 length: 14 amino acids. The CDR3 DNA follows: TGTGCCAGCAGTTTAGCTAGCGGTGGTAATGAGCAGTTCTTC. Translation: CASSLASGGNEQFF.

This clonotype was counted many times. CDR3 loop: CATRRDPATDTQYF. DNA for the CDR3: TGCGCCACCCGGAGGGACCCGGCGACAGATACGCAGTATTTT. The genes are TRBV5-1 and TRBJ2-3, with a possible D match to TRBD2 (6 bases). CDR1 is SGHRS and CDR2 is YFSETQ in the germline V gene. V lost 9 bases, J lost 3 bases, and 17 bases lay in between. The CDR3 runs to 14 residues. Full variable domain (remainder filled in from reference TRBV5-1 and TRBJ2-3): KAGVTQTPRYLIKTRGQQVTLSCSPISGHRSVSWYQQTPGQGLQFLFEYFSETQRNKGNFPGRFSGRQFSNSRSEMNVSTLELGDSALYLCATRRDPATDTQYFGPGTRLTVL.

The table lists this clonotype with a few counts. J is TRBJ2-7 and V is TRBV20-1; the D gene is possibly TRBD1 (6 bases). The CDR3 consists of 13 residues. CDR1 and CDR2 from the germline V gene are DFQATT and SNEGSKA (reference sequence). V was pared by 4 bases and J by 6 bases, with 16 bases between. The CDR3 DNA sequence: TGCAGTGCTACCGGGACATTAAAACGCGAGCAGTACTTC. Translated, it gives CSATGTLKREQYF.

The chain recombines TRBV6-5 with TRBJ1-5; TRBD1 might be the D (6 bases). V was cut by 3 bases and J by 7 bases, with 19 bases left in between. The germline V gene encodes CDR1 MNHEY and CDR2 SVGAGI. CDR3 length equals 16 residues. CDR3 sequence (DNA): TGTGCCAGCAGTTATCCCGACCCGGGGGGCGGGCAGCCCCAGCATTTT. Encoded protein: CASSYPDPGGGQPQHF.

This clonotype showed up many times. The rearrangement uses TRBV5-1 and TRBJ2-7; 9 bases are shared with TRBD1. This CDR3 has 14 residues. The ends lost 5 bases at V and 1 base at J; junction bases unmatched: 4. CDR1 is SGHRS and CDR2 is YFSETQ in the germline V gene. CDR3 nucleotide sequence: TGCGCCAGCAGGGGACAGGGAATTTCCTACGAGCAGTACTTC. Protein sequence: CASRGQGISYEQYF.

This clonotype was seen more than once but under ten times. The V call is TRBV3-1, the J call TRBJ2-3; weak D call: TRBD1 (5 bases). This CDR3 has 15 residues. CDR1 and CDR2 from the germline V gene are LGHDT and YNNKEL (reference sequence). V dropped 4 bases and J dropped 5 bases, with 16 bases sitting between them. The CDR3 DNA reads as TGTGCCAGCAGCCGAAGAATAGGGGCGATAGATACGCAGTATTTT. This encodes CASSRRIGAIDTQYF.

This clonotype has more than one count but fewer than ten. The chain carries TRBV19 and TRBJ2-2; possible D gene TRBD1, 5 bases. CDR3 length: 14 amino acids. Per germline, CDR1 LNHDA and CDR2 SQIVND (reference sequence). With 4 bases removed from V and 3 bases from J, the gap between germline ends came to 9 bases. CDR3 residues: CASSNRIYTGELFF. CDR3 bases: TGTGCCAGTAGTAACAGGATTTACACCGGGGAGCTGTTTTTT. Complete variable domain (other parts from reference TRBV19 and TRBJ2-2): DGGITQSPKYLFRKEGQNVTLSCEQNLNHDAMYWYRQDPGQGLRLIYYSQIVNDFQKGDIAEGYSVSREKKESFPLTVTSAQKNPTAFYLCASSNRIYTGELFFGEGSRLTVL.

The rearrangement joins TRBV9 to TRBJ2-3; no clear D gene. The CDR3 length is 14 residues. Germline V lookup: CDR1 SGDLS, CDR2 YYNGEE. Trimming shortened V by 0 bases and J by 3 bases, and 8 bases separated the two germline ends. The CDR3 DNA reads TGTGCCAGCAGCGTAGCTACTGGAACAGATACGCAGTATTTT. Amino acid sequence: CASSVATGTDTQYF.

The chain has TRBV29-1 and TRBJ2-6; TRBD1 might be the D (5 bases). The CDR3 runs 17 residues. Germline loops: CDR1 SQVTM, CDR2 ANQGSEA. The V and J ends lost 6 bases and 0 bases respectively, with 18 bases between them. The CDR3 sequence is CSVAGFPKSSGANVLTF. CDR3 nucleotides: TGCAGCGTGGCAGGGTTCCCCAAGAGCTCTGGGGCCAACGTCCTGACTTTC.

This chain connects TRBV20-1 to TRBJ2-1; D unresolved. The V and J ends lost 1 base and 3 bases respectively, with 4 bases between them. CDR1 and CDR2 (germline): DFQATT, SNEGSKA (reference sequence). The CDR3 runs 12 residues. CDR3: CSARGDYNEQFF. The CDR3 coding sequence is TGCAGTGCTAGAGGGGACTACAATGAGCAGTTCTTC.

The CDR3 DNA reads as TGTGCCATCAGCGCCACTGCAGACGAGCAGTACTTC. Its translation: CAISATADEQYF. This chain uses TRBV10-3 with TRBJ2-7; unclear D gene. V was shortened by 6 bases and J by 5 bases, with 11 bases between the two germline ends. The germline V gene has CDR1 ENHRY and CDR2 SYGVKD. The CDR3 is 12 amino acids.

The chain has TRBV3-1 and TRBJ2-5; D perhaps matches TRBD1 (5 bases). The V and J ends lost 2 bases and 5 bases respectively, with 12 bases between them. This CDR3 is 14 amino acids long. CDR1 and CDR2 (germline): LGHDT, YNNKEL (reference sequence). CDR3 in amino acids: CASSQLRGTETQYF. The CDR3 DNA follows: TGTGCCAGCAGCCAATTAAGGGGTACGGAGACCCAGTACTTC.

The rearrangement uses TRBV4-1 and TRBJ1-2; D may be TRBD1 (5 bases). Germline CDR1 and CDR2: MGHRA and YSYEKL. The CDR3 extends over 15 amino acids. Trimming pared 4 bases from V and 7 bases from J, leaving 19 bases between. The CDR3 here is CASSRGTPVLGGYTF. The CDR3 DNA is TGCGCCAGCAGCCGTGGGACGCCGGTACTGGGTGGCTACACCTTC.

This chain uses TRBV7-2 with TRBJ2-1, with 8 positions matching TRBD1. This CDR3 spans 15 amino acids. Germline V gene data show CDR1 as SGHTA and CDR2 as FQGNSA. J was trimmed by 4 bases and V by 5 bases; bases with no gene match: 7. Here the CDR3 reads CASSRGQGAYNEQFF. CDR3 sequence (DNA): TGTGCCAGCAGCCGCGGACAGGGAGCATACAATGAGCAGTTCTTC.

The sample holds a few counts of this clonotype. The V call is TRBV5-1, the J call TRBJ2-7; 12 bases agree with TRBD2. This CDR3 region has 15 residues. In germline, CDR1 is SGHRS, CDR2 YFSETQ. V lost 4 bases, J lost 7 bases, and 9 bases stayed unmatched. CDR3 in DNA: TGCGCCAGCAGCGCCGGACTAGCGGGACCCCGGGAGCAGTACTTC. Translation: CASSAGLAGPREQYF.

The chain joins TRBV6-5 to TRBJ2-2, with D perhaps matching TRBD1 or TRBD2 (5 bases each). Germline lookup yields CDR1 MNHEY and CDR2 SVGAGI. The CDR3 runs to 15 residues. Trimming cost V 5 bases and J 7 bases, with 17 bases left between them. The CDR3 nucleotides are TGTGCCAGCAGTACTCCGGGACGGCGAGACGGGGAGCTGTTTTTT. Amino acid sequence: CASSTPGRRDGELFF.

V and J are TRBV6-2 or TRBV6-3 and TRBJ2-5; D is uncertain. The CDR3 has 11 amino acids. V lost 5 bases and J 7 bases, leaving 8 bases between the germline ends. Germline CDR1 MNHEY, CDR2 SVGEGT. CDR3 bases: TGTGCCAGCAGTAACCTCGGGACCCAGTACTTC. It yields the protein CASSNLGTQYF.

This chain links TRBV5-1 with TRBJ2-3; weak D call: TRBD2 (7 bases). Trimming took 5 bases from V and 3 from J, leaving 16 bases between them. The CDR3 has 15 residues. The germline CDR1 and CDR2 sequences are SGHRS and YFSETQ. CDR3 nucleotide sequence: TGCGCCAGCAGGCGGGGGCCCGAAATGACAGATACGCAGTATTTT. Translated, it gives CASRRGPEMTDTQYF. Looking up the rest from reference TRBV5-1 and TRBJ2-3 gives the full variable domain: KAGVTQTPRYLIKTRGQQVTLSCSPISGHRSVSWYQQTPGQGLQFLFEYFSETQRNKGNFPGRFSGRQFSNSRSEMNVSTLELGDSALYLCASRRGPEMTDTQYFGPGTRLTVL.

The chain uses TRBV12-3 or TRBV12-4 and TRBJ1-2; TRBD1 matches 10 bases. The CDR3 has 13 amino acids. The ends lost 7 bases at V and 8 bases at J; junction bases unmatched: 7. CDR3 nucleotides: TGTGCCAGCACCCGACAGGGGGCGAGGGGCTACACCTTC. This gives the protein CASTRQGARGYTF.

This clonotype came up a few times. This chain uses TRBV9 with TRBJ2-1; D call uncertain. The CDR3 contains 14 residues. Trimming removed 3 bases from V and 6 bases from J, with 13 bases in between. Germline V lookup: CDR1 SGDLS, CDR2 YYNGEE. The CDR3 sequence is CASSGFPNGNEQFF. The DNA for the CDR3 is TGTGCCAGCAGCGGCTTCCCCAATGGCAATGAGCAGTTCTTC.

This chain uses TRBV18 with TRBJ1-2; D is uncertain. Germline V CDR1 and CDR2: KGHSH, LQKENI. V was cut by 2 bases and J by 2 bases, with 9 bases left in between. The CDR3 length is 14 residues. The CDR3 DNA reads as TGTGCCAGCTCACCATCCGGAGAGAACTATGGCTACACCTTC. This translates into CASSPSGENYGYTF.

In DNA form, the CDR3 reads TGTGCCAGCACCGCTATGGGGGGCTCTGGGGCCAACGTCCTGACTTTC. The encoded protein is CASTAMGGSGANVLTF. The V call is TRBV2, the J call TRBJ2-6, with D maybe TRBD2 (6 bases). The CDR3 is made up of 16 amino acids. The ends were cut back, 7 bases at V and 0 bases at J, with 13 bases in the middle. Germline assignment: CDR1 SNHLY and CDR2 FYNNEI. Full variable domain (missing parts from reference TRBV2 and TRBJ2-6): EPEVTQTPSHQVTQMGQEVILRCVPISNHLYFYWYRQILGQKVEFLVSFYNNEISEKSEIFDDQFSVERPDGSNFTLKIRSTKLEDSAMYFCASTAMGGSGANVLTFGAGSRLTVL.

This clonotype occurred a few times. The V gene is TRBV6-5, the J gene TRBJ1-5, with D unresolved. V gave up 0 bases and J gave up 3 bases, with 9 bases separating them. CDR3 length: 15 amino acids. Looked up from germline, CDR1 is MNHEY and CDR2 is SVGAGI. This chain's CDR3 is CASSYSGHHNQPQHF. CDR3 sequence (DNA): TGTGCCAGCAGTTACTCTGGGCACCACAATCAGCCCCAGCATTTT.

This clonotype has at least ten counts. The rearrangement joins TRBV7-2 to TRBJ2-2, with a weak D call TRBD1 (5 bases). Trimming left V 6 bases short and J 0 bases short, with 11 bases between. CDR3 length equals 15 residues. Germline CDR1 reads SGHTA; CDR2 reads FQGNSA. This chain's CDR3 is CASSETGPNTGELFF. CDR3 nucleotide sequence: TGTGCCAGCAGTGAAACAGGCCCGAACACCGGGGAGCTGTTTTTT.

This chain uses TRBV4-1 with TRBJ2-3; 7 bases match TRBD1. Germline trimming cut 3 bases from V and 4 bases from J; bases unmatched to any gene: 10. The CDR3 spans 16 residues. The V gene's germline CDR1 is MGHRA and CDR2 YSYEKL. In DNA form, the CDR3 reads TGCGCCAGCAGCCATGGTGACAGGGTGATGGCAGATACGCAGTATTTT. It yields the protein CASSHGDRVMADTQYF.

The table lists this clonotype with a few counts. The chain has TRBV5-1 and TRBJ2-4; either TRBD1 or TRBD2 may supply D (5 bases each). V was shortened by 0 bases and J by 5 bases, with 12 bases between the two germline ends. The CDR3 covers 15 residues. Germline V gene data show CDR1 as SGHRS and CDR2 as YFSETQ. The CDR3 DNA reads TGCGCCAGCAGCTTGGGTAGGGACCTACAAAACATTCAGTACTTC. This sequence encodes CASSLGRDLQNIQYF.

The V and J genes are TRBV11-2 and TRBJ2-7; 10 bases line up with TRBD1. This CDR3 has 16 residues. Unmatched junction bases numbered 13, after V lost 5 bases and J lost 6 bases. The germline V gene has CDR1 SGHAT and CDR2 FQNNGV. CDR3 region: CASSLWDRGSLGEQYF. In DNA form, the CDR3 reads TGTGCCAGCAGCCTTTGGGACAGGGGATCCTTGGGCGAGCAGTACTTC.

This chain connects TRBV5-6 to TRBJ1-2; maybe TRBD1 (5 bases). In germline, CDR1 is SGHDT, CDR2 YYEEEE. Trimming stripped 6 bases from V and 8 bases from J, with 17 bases between. The CDR3 sequence is 13 residues long. In DNA, the CDR3 is TGTGCCAGCACCCGACAGTTCAAGGGCGGCTACACCTTC. This encodes CASTRQFKGGYTF.

There are a few counts of this clonotype. The chain couples TRBV20-1 to TRBJ2-3, with 14 bases that match TRBD2. The germline gives CDR1 DFQATT, CDR2 SNEGSKA (reference sequence). The CDR3 covers 16 residues. V lost 3 bases and J lost 0; bases outside the gene matches: 2. The CDR3 spells CSARRLAGGSTDTQYF. In DNA, the CDR3 is TGCAGTGCTAGGAGACTAGCGGGAGGGAGCACAGATACGCAGTATTTT.